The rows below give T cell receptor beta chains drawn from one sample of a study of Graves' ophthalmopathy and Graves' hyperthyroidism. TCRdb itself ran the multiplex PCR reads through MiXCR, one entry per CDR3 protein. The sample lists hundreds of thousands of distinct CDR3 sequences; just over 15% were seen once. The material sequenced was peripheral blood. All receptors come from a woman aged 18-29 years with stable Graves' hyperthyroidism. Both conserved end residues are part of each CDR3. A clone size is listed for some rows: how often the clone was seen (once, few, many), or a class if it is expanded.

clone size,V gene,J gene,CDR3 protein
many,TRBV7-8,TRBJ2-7,CASSLYTKSYEQYF
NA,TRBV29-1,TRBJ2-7,CSASGSGSYEQYF
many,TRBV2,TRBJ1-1,CASTVDRNTEAFF
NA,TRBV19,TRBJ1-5,CASSIREGGNQPQHF
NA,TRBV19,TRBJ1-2,CASRENDRGFGGYTF
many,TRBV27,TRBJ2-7,CASSQTSLNEQYF
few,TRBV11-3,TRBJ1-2,CASSLGQSAGYTF
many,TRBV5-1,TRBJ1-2,CASSLPDRTYGYTF
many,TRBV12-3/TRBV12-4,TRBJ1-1,CASTNRGKLEAFF
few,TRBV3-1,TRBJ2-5,CASSQAGSGQETQYF
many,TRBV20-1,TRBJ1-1,CSARGPLTGEKAEAFF
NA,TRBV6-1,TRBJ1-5,CASTPPDRVLSQPQHF
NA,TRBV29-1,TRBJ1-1,CSVAPTGPEAFF
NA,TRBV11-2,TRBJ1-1,CASSLDRKGAFF
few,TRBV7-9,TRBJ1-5,CASSLSNGGNQPQHF
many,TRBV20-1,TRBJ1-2,CSASATGQSNYGYTF
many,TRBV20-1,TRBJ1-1,CSAERGGQNTEAFF
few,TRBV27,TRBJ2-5,CASSLSAPLWDTQETQYF